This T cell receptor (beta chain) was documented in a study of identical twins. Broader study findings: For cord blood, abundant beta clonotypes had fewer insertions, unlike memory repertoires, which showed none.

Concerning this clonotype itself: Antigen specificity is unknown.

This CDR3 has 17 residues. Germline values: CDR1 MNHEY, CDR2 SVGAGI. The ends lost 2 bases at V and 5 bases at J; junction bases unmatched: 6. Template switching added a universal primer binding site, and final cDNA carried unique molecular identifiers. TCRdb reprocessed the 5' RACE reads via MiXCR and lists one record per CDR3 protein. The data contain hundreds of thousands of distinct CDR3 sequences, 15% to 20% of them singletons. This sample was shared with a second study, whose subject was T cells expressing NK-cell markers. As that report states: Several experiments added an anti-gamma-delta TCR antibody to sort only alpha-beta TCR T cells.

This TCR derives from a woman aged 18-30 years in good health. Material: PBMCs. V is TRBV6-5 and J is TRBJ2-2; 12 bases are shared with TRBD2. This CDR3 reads CASSYRTSGDRTGELFF. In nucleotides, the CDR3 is TGTGCCAGCAGTTACCGGACTAGCGGGGATCGAACCGGGGAGCTGTTTTTT.